The clone carrying this TCR beta chain was seen only a few times. TCRdb independently ran MiXCR on the reads; one entry per CDR3 protein. Of roughly 500,000 distinct CDR3 sequences listed, 15% to 20% were seen once; the top ten hold roughly a quarter. This sample stems from a study of T cell repertoires in cytomegalovirus infection. Across the whole study: Public TCR beta signatures indicated both CMV infection and matching HLA type.

The V segment lost 4 bases and the J segment 2 bases; nucleotides outside the gene matches: 6. Germline assignment: CDR1 LGHDT and CDR2 YNNKEL (reference sequence). The CDR3 runs to 15 residues. This TCR was recovered from a human donor in good health (CMV status not recorded). Some clones in this sample may be carry-over from other donors' samples. This sequence joins TRBV3-1 and TRBJ2-7, with 9 bases fitting TRBD2. Sequencing input: CD8+ T cells from PBMCs. CDR3 region: CASSPLLAGTYEQYF. In DNA, the CDR3 is TGTGCCAGCAGCCCCCTCCTAGCGGGAACCTACGAGCAGTACTTC.